Detailed here is one T cell receptor (beta chain). The antigen remains unidentified. Produced via immunoSEQ multiplex PCR; TCRdb's table is partial and in-frame only. The sample includes 2 million to 2.5 million clones, roughly 93% of them seen just once. This sample is part of a study of shared clonotypes between healthy human individuals. Looking at the study overall: The people who gave samples were a couple of women and a few men aged 18 to 49. CD8 memory received one plate per donor, CD8 naive two, CD4 memory three and CD4 naive three. Findings and limits, study-wide: Exclusively blood specimens were collected; tissue repertoires likely differ.

This TCR derives from a man aged 18-30 years in good health. Some clones in this sample may be carry-over from other donors' samples. Source material: naive CD4+ T cells from PBMCs. Subset here: CD45RA+ positively selected.

CDR3 DNA: TGTGCCAGCAGCCGGGGACTAGCGGGGAGCGGGGAGCTGTTTTTT. It specifies CASSRGLAGSGELFF. The V and J genes are TRBV6-5 and TRBJ2-2, with 13 bases matching TRBD2. J gave up 7 bases and V 6 bases, and 5 bases lay outside the gene matches. Germline CDR1 is MNHEY and CDR2 is SVGAGI. This CDR3 comprises 15 residues.